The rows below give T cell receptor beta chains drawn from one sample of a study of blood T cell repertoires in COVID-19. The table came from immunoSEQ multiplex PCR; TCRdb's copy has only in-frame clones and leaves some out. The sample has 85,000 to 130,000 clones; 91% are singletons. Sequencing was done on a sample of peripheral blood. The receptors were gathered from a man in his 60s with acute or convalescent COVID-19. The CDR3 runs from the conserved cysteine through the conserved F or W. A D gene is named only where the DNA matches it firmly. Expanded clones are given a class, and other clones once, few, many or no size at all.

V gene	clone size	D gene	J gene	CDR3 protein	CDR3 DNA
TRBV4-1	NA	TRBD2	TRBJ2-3	CASSQERTSGSTDTQYF	TGCGCCAGCAGCCAAGAAAGGACTAGCGGGAGCACAGATACGCAGTATTTT
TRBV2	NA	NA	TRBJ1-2	CASSGLSRVTIGEVSNYGYTF	TGTGCCAGCAGCGGACTTTCGAGGGTAACTATAGGCGAAGTGTCTAACTATGGCTACACCTTC
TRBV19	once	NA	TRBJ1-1	CASSIDQANTEAFF	TGTGCCAGTAGTATAGATCAGGCGAACACTGAAGCTTTCTTT
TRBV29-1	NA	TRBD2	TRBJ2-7	CSVGTSGGYEQYF	TGCAGCGTGGGGACTAGCGGGGGGTACGAGCAGTACTTC
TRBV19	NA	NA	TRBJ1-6	CATGSPLHF	TGTGCCACCGGTTCGCCCCTCCACTTT
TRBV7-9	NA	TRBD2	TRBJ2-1	CASSRATAGGDEQFF	TGTGCCAGCAGCCGCGCCACAGCGGGAGGGGATGAGCAGTTCTTC
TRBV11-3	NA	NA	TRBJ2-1	CASSREGSSFDEQFF	TGTGCCAGCAGCCGGGAAGGCTCTTCATTCGATGAGCAGTTCTTC
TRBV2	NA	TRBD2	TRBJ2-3	CASRRTSGSVPDTQYF	TGTGCCAGCAGGAGGACTAGCGGGAGTGTCCCAGATACGCAGTATTTT
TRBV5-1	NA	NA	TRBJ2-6	CASSPRSSGANVLTF	TGCGCCAGCAGCCCGAGGAGCTCTGGGGCCAACGTCCTGACTTTC
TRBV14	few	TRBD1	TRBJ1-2	CASSTRDSSLTLNYGYTF	TGTGCCAGCAGCACCCGGGACAGTTCCCTTACACTTAACTATGGCTACACCTTC
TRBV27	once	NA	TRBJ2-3	CASGMPGESTDTQYF	TGTGCCAGCGGAATGCCAGGGGAGAGCACAGATACGCAGTATTTT
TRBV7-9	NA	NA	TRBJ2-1	CASSSRGGYNEQFF	TGTGCCAGCAGCTCACGGGGAGGATACAATGAGCAGTTCTTC
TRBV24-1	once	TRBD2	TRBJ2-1	CATSHPGLASEQFF	TGTGCCACCAGTCACCCGGGACTAGCAAGTGAGCAGTTCTTC
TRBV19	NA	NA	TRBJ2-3	CASSIAGGTTDTQYF	TGTGCCAGTAGTATAGCTGGGGGGACCACAGATACGCAGTATTTT
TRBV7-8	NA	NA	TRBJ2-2	CASSPRDNTGELFF	TGTGCCAGCAGTCCGCGGGATAACACCGGGGAGCTGTTTTTT
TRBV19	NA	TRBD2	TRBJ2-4	CASSVRTSGRAVAKNIQYF	TGTGCCAGTAGTGTCAGGACTAGCGGGAGGGCCGTGGCCAAAAACATTCAGTACTTC
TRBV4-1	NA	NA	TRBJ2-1	CASSQVLLGSYNEQFF	TGCGCCAGCAGCCAAGTGTTACTCGGCTCCTACAATGAGCAGTTCTTC
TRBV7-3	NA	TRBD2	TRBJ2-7	CASSLRAGTIPYEQYF	TGTGCCAGCAGTTTAAGAGCCGGGACTATACCCTACGAGCAGTACTTC
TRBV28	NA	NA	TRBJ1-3	CASSFNGNTIYF	TGTGCCAGCAGTTTTAATGGAAACACCATATATTTT
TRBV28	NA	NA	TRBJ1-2	CASSPGGTGNGYTF	TGTGCCAGCAGTCCAGGAGGAACAGGGAATGGCTACACCTTC
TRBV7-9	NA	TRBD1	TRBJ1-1	CASSRTGSTEAFF	TGTGCCAGCAGCAGGACAGGGTCCACTGAAGCTTTCTTT
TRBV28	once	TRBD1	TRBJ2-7	CASSPPPGGEYEQYF	TGTGCCAGCAGTCCCCCGCCAGGGGGCGAATACGAGCAGTACTTC
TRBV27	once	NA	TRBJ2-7	CASSSTSSVSYEQYF	TGTGCCAGCAGTTCTACTAGCTCTGTATCCTACGAGCAGTACTTC
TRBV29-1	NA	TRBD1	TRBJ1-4	CSVELVGGDGKLFF	TGCAGCGTTGAACTCGTAGGGGGCGACGGAAAACTGTTTTTT
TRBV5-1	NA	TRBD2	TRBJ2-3	CASSPGLAGASSDTQYF	TGCGCCAGCTCCCCGGGACTAGCGGGAGCCTCTTCAGATACGCAGTATTTT